The rows below give T cell receptor beta chains drawn from one sample of a study of T cell responses to AZD1222 COVID-19 vaccine. The data were produced by immunoSEQ multiplex PCR, yet TCRdb's version contains in-frame clones alone and is incomplete. The sample holds 100,000 to 150,000 clones, more than 80% seen once. Sample: peripheral blood, taken on day 0 of AZD1222 vaccination. These receptors originate from an adult in good health. The CDR3 runs from the conserved cysteine through the conserved F or W. A D gene is named only where the DNA matches it firmly. Only some rows state a clone size, as once, few, many or a class for expanded clones.

abundance,len,d_gene,v_gene,j_gene,CDR3aa,CDR3nt
.,14,.,TRBV5-4,TRBJ2-2,CASSLGTLPGELFF,TGTGCCAGCAGCTTAGGGACCTTACCCGGGGAGCTGTTTTTT
.,13,.,TRBV10-3,TRBJ1-5,CAIRETGNQPQHF,TGTGCCATCAGAGAAACAGGGAACCAGCCCCAGCATTTT
.,17,.,TRBV3-1/TRBV3-2,TRBJ1-1,CASSTRGDSEGNTEAFF,TGTGCCAGCAGCACCCGGGGGGATAGTGAAGGGAACACTGAAGCTTTCTTT
.,14,TRBD1,TRBV27,TRBJ2-7,CASSFLQGAYEQYF,TGTGCCAGCAGTTTTCTACAGGGGGCCTACGAGCAGTACTTC
.,15,.,TRBV28,TRBJ2-7,CASSLPQGPSYEQYF,TGTGCCAGCAGTTTACCACAGGGTCCCTCCTACGAGCAGTACTTC
.,13,.,TRBV12-3/TRBV12-4,TRBJ1-1,CASSFGGVAEAFF,TGTGCCAGCAGTTTCGGCGGGGTAGCTGAAGCTTTCTTT
.,16,TRBD2,TRBV7-2,TRBJ2-1,CASSFLSSGRGDEQFF,TGTGCCAGCAGCTTTTTATCTAGCGGGAGAGGGGATGAGCAGTTCTTC
.,17,.,TRBV13,TRBJ1-1,CASSFPGGGKMNTEAFF,TGTGCCAGCAGCTTCCCTGGAGGGGGTAAAATGAACACTGAAGCTTTCTTT
.,15,.,TRBV4-3,TRBJ2-1,CASSQSRESYNEQFF,TGCGCCAGCAGCCAATCAAGAGAATCCTACAATGAGCAGTTCTTC
.,13,.,TRBV7-8,TRBJ2-7,CASRPGPTYEQYF,TGTGCCAGCAGGCCCGGACCGACCTACGAGCAGTACTTC
.,15,TRBD2,TRBV5-1,TRBJ2-1,CASSVAGGRHNEQFF,TGCGCCAGCAGCGTAGCGGGAGGGCGTCACAATGAGCAGTTCTTC
.,17,.,TRBV5-8,TRBJ1-2,CASSLERGSGTNYGYTF,TGTGCCAGCAGCTTGGAGCGGGGGTCAGGGACCAACTATGGCTACACCTTC
.,15,.,TRBV18,TRBJ1-4,CASSPPKGGDEKLFF,TGTGCCAGCTCACCACCGAAAGGGGGTGATGAAAAACTGTTTTTT
.,16,TRBD1,TRBV4-1,TRBJ1-3,CASSQLNRGNGNTIYF,TGCGCCAGCAGCCAACTGAACAGGGGGAATGGAAACACCATATATTTT
.,15,TRBD2,TRBV9,TRBJ2-1,CASSPRLAVLNEQFF,TGTGCCAGCAGCCCCCGACTAGCGGTCCTAAATGAGCAGTTCTTC
.,17,.,TRBV21-1,TRBJ2-1,CASRGITDSSSYNEQFF,TGTGCCAGCAGGGGCATCACGGACTCCAGCTCCTACAATGAGCAGTTCTTC
.,13,.,TRBV7-9,TRBJ2-7,CASSPRGPYEQYF,TGTGCCAGCAGCCCCCGGGGGCCCTACGAGCAGTACTTC
.,16,.,TRBV6-1,TRBJ2-3,CASSGRPRGGTDTQYF,TGTGCCAGCAGTGGACGGCCCCGGGGAGGCACAGATACGCAGTATTTT
.,17,.,TRBV30,TRBJ1-2,CAWSVGREWVSFYGYTF,TGTGCCTGGAGTGTGGGGAGGGAGTGGGTCAGCTTCTATGGCTACACCTTC
.,16,TRBD1,TRBV6-5,TRBJ2-1,CASSYSGTGFGHEQFF,TGTGCCAGCAGTTACTCGGGGACAGGGTTCGGCCATGAGCAGTTCTTC
.,16,TRBD1,TRBV15,TRBJ2-2,CATSRGDRAYTGELFF,TGTGCCACCAGCAGAGGGGACAGAGCTTACACCGGGGAGCTGTTTTTT
.,15,.,TRBV18,TRBJ2-4,CASSPPGLAKNIQYF,TGTGCCAGCTCACCACCCGGACTAGCCAAAAACATTCAGTACTTC
.,14,.,TRBV11-3,TRBJ1-1,CASSPGALNTEAFF,TGTGCCAGCAGCCCAGGGGCACTGAACACTGAAGCTTTCTTT
.,14,TRBD2,TRBV7-2,TRBJ2-4,CASSLSGTSGTQYF,TGTGCCAGCAGCTTATCTGGGACTAGCGGCACACAGTACTTC
.,15,TRBD2,TRBV6-4,TRBJ2-1,CASSATSASYNEQFF,TGTGCCAGCAGCGCGACTAGCGCCTCCTACAATGAGCAGTTCTTC
once,16,.,TRBV25-1,TRBJ2-7,CASSVSGTSPAYEQYF,TGTGCCAGCAGTGTTTCCGGGACTTCTCCCGCCTACGAGCAGTACTTC
.,16,.,TRBV7-8,TRBJ2-2,CASSLGTTPRTGELFF,TGTGCCAGCAGCTTAGGGACTACCCCTCGGACCGGGGAGCTGTTTTTT
.,14,TRBD2,TRBV6-5,TRBJ2-1,CASSYGTRVNEQFF,TGTGCCAGCAGTTACGGGACTAGGGTTAATGAGCAGTTCTTC
.,18,.,TRBV7-2,TRBJ2-3,CASSYVGVGGMGTDTQYF,TGTGCCAGCAGCTACGTAGGGGTAGGCGGGATGGGGACAGATACGCAGTATTTT
.,13,.,TRBV6-5,TRBJ1-5,CASTEGPAAPQHF,TGTGCCAGCACCGAAGGACCGGCGGCGCCCCAGCATTTT
.,13,.,TRBV7-9,TRBJ2-1,CASSLVDAGEQFF,TGTGCCAGCAGCTTAGTGGACGCGGGTGAGCAGTTCTTC
.,15,.,TRBV5-1,TRBJ2-7,CASSLDLKKGYEQYF,TGCGCCAGCAGCTTGGACCTGAAGAAAGGCTACGAGCAGTACTTC
.,15,.,TRBV3-1/TRBV3-2,TRBJ1-5,CASSQAGRYNQPQHF,TGTGCCAGCAGCCAAGCCGGCAGATACAATCAGCCCCAGCATTTT
.,18,.,TRBV19,TRBJ1-1,CASSITGTDFFMNTEAFF,TGTGCCAGTAGTATTACCGGGACTGACTTTTTCATGAACACTGAAGCTTTCTTT
.,15,TRBD2,TRBV11-2,TRBJ2-7,CASRRLADRTYEQYF,TGTGCCAGCAGACGACTAGCGGATCGCACCTACGAGCAGTACTTC
.,19,.,TRBV18,TRBJ1-5,CASSPSKLDPNVLVQPQHF,TGTGCCAGCTCACCATCGAAACTGGATCCCAATGTTTTAGTTCAGCCCCAGCATTTT
.,16,.,TRBV11-3,TRBJ2-2,CASSLGSRRDAGELFF,TGTGCCAGCAGCTTAGGTTCACGGCGGGACGCCGGGGAGCTGTTTTTT
.,14,.,TRBV12-5,TRBJ2-5,CASGGVTEGETQYF,TGTGCTAGTGGGGGAGTAACGGAGGGGGAGACCCAGTACTTC
.,17,.,TRBV3-1/TRBV3-2,TRBJ1-1,CASSQEPVGGINTEAFF,TGTGCCAGCAGCCAAGAACCGGTAGGTGGGATTAACACTGAAGCTTTCTTT
once,13,.,TRBV27,TRBJ1-2,CASSRGINYGYTF,TGTGCCAGCAGTAGGGGGATTAACTATGGCTACACCTTC
.,15,.,TRBV18,TRBJ1-1,CASSPPWGKNTEAFF,TGTGCCAGCTCACCACCATGGGGGAAGAACACTGAAGCTTTCTTT
once,14,.,TRBV7-6,TRBJ1-1,CASSLGGGDTEAFF,TGTGCCAGCAGCTTGGGAGGAGGAGATACTGAAGCTTTCTTT
.,14,.,TRBV10-3,TRBJ1-4,CATASQGFGEKLFF,TGTGCCACTGCCTCACAGGGATTTGGTGAAAAACTGTTTTTT